Presented here are 5 T cell receptor beta chains from one specimen sequenced in a study of cytomegalovirus exposure and HLA in healthy donors (dated by TCRdb to between 2016 and 2019). Libraries were made using the immunoSEQ multiplex PCR assay. For the multiplex PCR, a mixture combining 60 forward primers for TCR Vbeta segments and 13 reverse primers for TCR Jbeta segments was used. The source is immuneACCESS, and TCRdb retained only in-frame sequences with V and J called. Part of the clones is not carried over; for the studies checked, unresolved V genes explain less than half of this, and the remainder is unexplained. Present in this sample are 160,000 or so clones, 80% to 85% of which were seen just once. The ten largest clones represent 1.5% to 2% of the sample. Sequencing was done on a sample of PBMCs. The receptor source for this set is a man aged 18 to 30 in good health and CMV-seronegative.

The chain uses TRBV11-3 and TRBJ2-7, with TRBD1 identical over 10 bases. CDR1 and CDR2 from the germline V gene are SGHNT and YENEEA. The CDR3 covers 15 residues. V shed 5 bases and J 3 bases; nucleotides not matched to a gene: 7. CDR3: CASSPTGGGYYEQYF. The CDR3 region has the DNA TGTGCCAGCAGCCCGACAGGGGGCGGATACTACGAGCAGTACTTC.

Concerning this clone: Other nucleotide sequences in the sample specify the same CDR3. The genes are TRBV19 and TRBJ2-1, with D maybe TRBD2 (5 bases). Germline CDR1 reads LNHDA; CDR2 reads SQIVND (reference sequence). The CDR3 totals 14 residues. V lost 1 base to trimming and J lost 4 bases, with 8 bases between them. CDR3 sequence: CASSIGGDYNEQFF. The CDR3, as DNA: TGTGCCAGTAGTATAGGGGGAGATTACAATGAGCAGTTCTTC.

V usage is TRBV27 and J usage is TRBJ2-3; TRBD1 matches at 9 bases. The CDR3 is 16 amino acids. The trim removed 3 bases at V and 3 bases at J, leaving 7 bases unmatched. Germline V gene data show CDR1 as MNHEY and CDR2 as SMNVEV (reference sequence). For the CDR3, the DNA is TGTGCCAGCAGTTTTTCGCCGACAGGGGGTACAGATACGCAGTATTTT. It specifies CASSFSPTGGTDTQYF.

The V and J genes are TRBV30 and TRBJ2-1, with a tentative D call TRBD2 (6 bases). The CDR3 length is 13 residues. Germline V gives CDR1 GTSNPN, CDR2 SVGIG (reference sequence). V was cut by 3 bases and J by 9 bases, with 15 bases left in between. CDR3 DNA sequence: TGTGCCTGGAGCGCCGGGAGCGCCCCTGAGCAGTTCTTC. The encoded protein is CAWSAGSAPEQFF. Drawing the rest from reference TRBV30 and TRBJ2-1, the complete variable domain is SQTIHQWPATLVQPVGSPLSLECTVEGTSNPNLYWYRQAAGRGLQLLFYSVGIGQISSEVPQNLSASRPQDRQFILSSKKLLLSDSGFYLCAWSAGSAPEQFFGPGTRLTVL.

The chain links TRBV27 to TRBJ2-7; 7 bases match TRBD1. The CDR3 runs to 14 residues. Germline assignment: CDR1 MNHEY and CDR2 SMNVEV (reference sequence). V lost 8 bases, J lost 2 bases, and 9 bases stayed unmatched. The CDR3 reads CASRSPGQPYEQYF. The CDR3 nucleotides read TGTGCCAGCCGTTCCCCGGGACAGCCCTACGAGCAGTACTTC.